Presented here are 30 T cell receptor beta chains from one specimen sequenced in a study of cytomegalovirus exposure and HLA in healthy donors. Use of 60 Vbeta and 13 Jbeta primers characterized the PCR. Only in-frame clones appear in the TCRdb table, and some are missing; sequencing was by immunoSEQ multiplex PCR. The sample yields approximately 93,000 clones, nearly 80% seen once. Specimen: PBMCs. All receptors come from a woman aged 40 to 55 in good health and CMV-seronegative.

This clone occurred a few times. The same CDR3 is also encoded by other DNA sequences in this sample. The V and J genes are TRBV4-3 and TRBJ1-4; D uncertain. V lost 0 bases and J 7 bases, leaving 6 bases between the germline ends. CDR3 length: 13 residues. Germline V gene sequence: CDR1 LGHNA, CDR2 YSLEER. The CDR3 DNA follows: TGCGCCAGCAGCCAAGATCGTCGTGAAAAACTGTTTTTT. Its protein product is CASSQDRREKLFF.

The CDR3 loop reads CASSYRQGSSYEQYF. Here the CDR3 DNA reads TGCGCCAGCAGCTATCGACAGGGAAGCTCCTACGAGCAGTACTTC. The chain joins TRBV4-1 to TRBJ2-7; 7 nucleotides agree with TRBD1. The ends lost 5 bases at V and 0 bases at J; junction bases unmatched: 7. Per germline, CDR1 MGHRA and CDR2 YSYEKL. The CDR3 has 15 residues.

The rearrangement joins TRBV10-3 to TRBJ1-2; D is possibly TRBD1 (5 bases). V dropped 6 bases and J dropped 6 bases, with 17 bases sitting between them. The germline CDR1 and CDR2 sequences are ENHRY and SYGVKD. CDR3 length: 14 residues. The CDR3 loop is CAIRGDGERNGYTF. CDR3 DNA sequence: TGTGCCATCAGAGGGGATGGGGAACGAAATGGCTACACCTTC.

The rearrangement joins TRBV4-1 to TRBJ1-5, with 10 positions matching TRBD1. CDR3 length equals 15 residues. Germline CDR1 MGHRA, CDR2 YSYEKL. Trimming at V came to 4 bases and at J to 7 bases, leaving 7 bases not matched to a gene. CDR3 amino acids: CASSRDRGEGQPQHF. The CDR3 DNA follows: TGCGCCAGCAGCCGGGACAGGGGAGAGGGACAGCCCCAGCATTTT.

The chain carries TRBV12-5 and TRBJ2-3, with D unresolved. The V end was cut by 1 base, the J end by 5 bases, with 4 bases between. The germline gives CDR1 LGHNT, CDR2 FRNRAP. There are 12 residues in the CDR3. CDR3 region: CASGLAKDTQYF. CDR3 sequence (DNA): TGTGCTAGTGGTTTGGCAAAAGATACGCAGTATTTT.

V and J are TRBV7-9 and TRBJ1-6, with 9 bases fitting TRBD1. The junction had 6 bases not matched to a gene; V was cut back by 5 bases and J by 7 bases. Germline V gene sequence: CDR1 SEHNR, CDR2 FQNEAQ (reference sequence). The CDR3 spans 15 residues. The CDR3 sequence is CASSLGGTGNSPLHF. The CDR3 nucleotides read TGTGCCAGCAGCCTCGGGGGGACAGGGAATTCACCCCTCCACTTT.

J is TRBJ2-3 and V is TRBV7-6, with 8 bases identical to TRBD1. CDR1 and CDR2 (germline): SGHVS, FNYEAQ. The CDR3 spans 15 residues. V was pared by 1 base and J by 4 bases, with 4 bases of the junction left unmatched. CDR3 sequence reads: CASSLGDRNPDTQYF. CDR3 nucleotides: TGTGCCAGCAGCTTAGGGGACAGGAACCCAGATACGCAGTATTTT.

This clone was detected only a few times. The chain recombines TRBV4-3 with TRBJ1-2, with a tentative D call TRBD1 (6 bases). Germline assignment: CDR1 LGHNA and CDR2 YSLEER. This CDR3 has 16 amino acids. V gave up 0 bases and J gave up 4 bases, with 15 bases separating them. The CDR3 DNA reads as TGCGCCAGCAGCCAAGAATACCCAGGGGCTTTCTATGGCTACACCTTC. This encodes CASSQEYPGAFYGYTF.

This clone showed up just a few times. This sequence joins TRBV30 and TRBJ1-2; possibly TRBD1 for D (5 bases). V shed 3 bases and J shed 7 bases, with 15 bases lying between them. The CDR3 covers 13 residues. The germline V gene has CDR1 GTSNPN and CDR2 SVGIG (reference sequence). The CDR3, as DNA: TGTGCCTGGAGACAGGTGATCGGTCGTGGCTACACCTTC. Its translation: CAWRQVIGRGYTF.

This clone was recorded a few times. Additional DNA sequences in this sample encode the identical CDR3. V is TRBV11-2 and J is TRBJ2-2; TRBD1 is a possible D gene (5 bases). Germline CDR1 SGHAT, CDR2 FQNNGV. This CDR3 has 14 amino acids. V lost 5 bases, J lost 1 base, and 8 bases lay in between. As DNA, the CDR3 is TGTGCCAGCAGCCGAAGGGGGAACACCGGGGAGCTGTTTTTT. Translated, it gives CASSRRGNTGELFF.

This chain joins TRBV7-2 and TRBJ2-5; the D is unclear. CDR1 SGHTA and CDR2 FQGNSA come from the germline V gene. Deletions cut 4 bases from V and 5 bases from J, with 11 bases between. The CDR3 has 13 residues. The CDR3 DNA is TGTGCCAGCAGCTCGACATTTGCCGAGACCCAGTACTTC. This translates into CASSSTFAETQYF.

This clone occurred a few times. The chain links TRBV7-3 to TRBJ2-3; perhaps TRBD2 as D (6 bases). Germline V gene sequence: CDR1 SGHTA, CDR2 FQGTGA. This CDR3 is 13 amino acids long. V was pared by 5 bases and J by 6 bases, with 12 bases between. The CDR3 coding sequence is TGTGCCAGCAGCCCATCGGGGAGGGATACGCAGTATTTT. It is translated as CASSPSGRDTQYF.

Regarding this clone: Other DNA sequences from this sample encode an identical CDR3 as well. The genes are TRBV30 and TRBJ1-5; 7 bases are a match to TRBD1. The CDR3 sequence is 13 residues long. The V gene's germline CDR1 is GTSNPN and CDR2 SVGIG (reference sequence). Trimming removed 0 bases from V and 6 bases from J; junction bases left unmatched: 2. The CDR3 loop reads CAWSVQGGQPQHF. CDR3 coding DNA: TGTGCCTGGAGTGTGCAGGGGGGTCAGCCCCAGCATTTT. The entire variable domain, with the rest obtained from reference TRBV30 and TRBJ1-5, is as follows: SQTIHQWPATLVQPVGSPLSLECTVEGTSNPNLYWYRQAAGRGLQLLFYSVGIGQISSEVPQNLSASRPQDRQFILSSKKLLLSDSGFYLCAWSVQGGQPQHFGDGTRLSIL.

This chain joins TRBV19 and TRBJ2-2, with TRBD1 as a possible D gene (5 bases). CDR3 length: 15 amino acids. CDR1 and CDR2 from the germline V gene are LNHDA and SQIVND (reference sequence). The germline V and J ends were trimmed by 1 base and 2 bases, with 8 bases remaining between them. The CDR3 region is CASSIGQRNTGELFF. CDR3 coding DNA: TGTGCCAGTAGTATAGGACAGCGCAACACCGGGGAGCTGTTTTTT.

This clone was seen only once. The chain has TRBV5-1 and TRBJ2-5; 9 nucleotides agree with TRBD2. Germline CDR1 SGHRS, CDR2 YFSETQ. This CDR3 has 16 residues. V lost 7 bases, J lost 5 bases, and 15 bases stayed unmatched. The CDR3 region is CASHDRLAAGGETQYF. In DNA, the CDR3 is TGCGCCAGCCACGACCGACTAGCGGCGGGAGGGGAGACCCAGTACTTC.

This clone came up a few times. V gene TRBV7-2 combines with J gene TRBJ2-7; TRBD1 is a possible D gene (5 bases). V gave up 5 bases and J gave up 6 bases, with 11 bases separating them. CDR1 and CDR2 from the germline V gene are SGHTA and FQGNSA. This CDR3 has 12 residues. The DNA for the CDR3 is TGTGCCAGCAGCCAGGGCCCTCTCGAGCAGTACTTC. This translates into CASSQGPLEQYF.

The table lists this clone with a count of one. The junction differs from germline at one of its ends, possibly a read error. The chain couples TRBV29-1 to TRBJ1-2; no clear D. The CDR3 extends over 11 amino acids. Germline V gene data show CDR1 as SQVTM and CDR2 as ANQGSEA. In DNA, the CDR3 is TGCAGCGTTGCGGGCGACTATGGCTACCCCTTC. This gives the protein CSVAGDYGYPF.

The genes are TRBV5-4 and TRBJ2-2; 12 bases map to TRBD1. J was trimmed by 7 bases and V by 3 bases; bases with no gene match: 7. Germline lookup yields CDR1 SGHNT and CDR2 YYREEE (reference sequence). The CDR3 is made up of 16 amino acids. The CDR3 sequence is CASSSRDRGQVGELFF. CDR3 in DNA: TGTGCCAGCAGCTCGCGGGACAGGGGGCAAGTCGGGGAGCTGTTTTTT.

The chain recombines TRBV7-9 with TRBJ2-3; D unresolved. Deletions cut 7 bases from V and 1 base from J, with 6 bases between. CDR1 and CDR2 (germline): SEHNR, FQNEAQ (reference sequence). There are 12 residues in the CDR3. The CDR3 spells CASTPGTDTQYF. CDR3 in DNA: TGTGCCAGCACCCCAGGCACAGATACGCAGTATTTT.

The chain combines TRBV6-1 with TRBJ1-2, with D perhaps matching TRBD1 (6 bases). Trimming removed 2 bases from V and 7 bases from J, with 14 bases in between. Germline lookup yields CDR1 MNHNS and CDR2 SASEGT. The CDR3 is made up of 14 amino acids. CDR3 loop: CASSEFAGAGGYTF. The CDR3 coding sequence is TGTGCCAGCAGTGAATTTGCGGGGGCGGGTGGCTACACCTTC.

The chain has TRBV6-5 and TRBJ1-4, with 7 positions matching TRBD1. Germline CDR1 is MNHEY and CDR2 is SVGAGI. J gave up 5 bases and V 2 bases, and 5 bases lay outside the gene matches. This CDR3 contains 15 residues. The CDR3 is CASSYRWTGNEKLFF. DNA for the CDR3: TGTGCCAGCAGTTACCGATGGACAGGCAATGAAAAACTGTTTTTT.

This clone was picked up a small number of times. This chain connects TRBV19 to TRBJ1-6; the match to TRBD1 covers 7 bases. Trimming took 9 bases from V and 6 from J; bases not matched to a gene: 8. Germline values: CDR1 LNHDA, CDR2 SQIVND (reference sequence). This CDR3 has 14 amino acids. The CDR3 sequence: CASGQTGLNSPLHF. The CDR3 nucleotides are TGTGCCAGCGGGCAGACAGGGCTTAATTCACCCCTCCACTTT.

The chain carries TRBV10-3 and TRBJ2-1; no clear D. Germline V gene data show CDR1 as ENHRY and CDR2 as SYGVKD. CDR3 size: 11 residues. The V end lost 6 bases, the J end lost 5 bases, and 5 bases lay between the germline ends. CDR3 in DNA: TGTGCCATCAGAGCTAACAATGAGCAGTTCTTC. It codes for CAIRANNEQFF.

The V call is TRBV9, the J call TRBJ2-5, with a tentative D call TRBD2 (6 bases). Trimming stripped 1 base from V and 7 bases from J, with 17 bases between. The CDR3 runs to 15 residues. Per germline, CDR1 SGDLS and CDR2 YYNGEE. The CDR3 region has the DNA TGTGCCAGCAGCGTACACACGGGACTTGCGGGGACCCAGTACTTC. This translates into CASSVHTGLAGTQYF.

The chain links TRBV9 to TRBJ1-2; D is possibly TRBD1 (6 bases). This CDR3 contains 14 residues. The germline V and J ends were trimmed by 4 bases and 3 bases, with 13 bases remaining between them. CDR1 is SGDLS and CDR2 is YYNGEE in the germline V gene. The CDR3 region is CASSPTTGYYGYTF. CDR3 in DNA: TGTGCCAGCAGCCCCACGACAGGATACTATGGCTACACCTTC.

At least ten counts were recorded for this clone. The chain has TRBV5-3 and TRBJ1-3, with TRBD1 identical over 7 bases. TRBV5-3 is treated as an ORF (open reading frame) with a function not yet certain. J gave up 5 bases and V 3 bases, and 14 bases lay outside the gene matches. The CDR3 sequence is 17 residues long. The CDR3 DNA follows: TGTGCCAGAAGCTGTGTTGGTGGGCTACAGGGGCGAAACACCATATATTTT. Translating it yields CARSCVGGLQGRNTIYF.

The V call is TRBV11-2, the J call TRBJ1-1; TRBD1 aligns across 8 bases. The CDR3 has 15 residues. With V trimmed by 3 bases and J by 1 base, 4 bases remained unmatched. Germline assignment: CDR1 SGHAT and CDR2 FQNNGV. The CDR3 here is CASSLGTGGNTEAFF. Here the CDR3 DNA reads TGTGCCAGCAGCTTGGGTACAGGGGGGAACACTGAAGCTTTCTTT. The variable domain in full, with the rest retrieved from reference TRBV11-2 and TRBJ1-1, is EAGVAQSPRYKIIEKRQSVAFWCNPISGHATLYWYQQILGQGPKLLIQFQNNGVVDDSQLPKDRFSAERLKGVDSTLKIQPAKLEDSAVYLCASSLGTGGNTEAFFGQGTRLTVV.

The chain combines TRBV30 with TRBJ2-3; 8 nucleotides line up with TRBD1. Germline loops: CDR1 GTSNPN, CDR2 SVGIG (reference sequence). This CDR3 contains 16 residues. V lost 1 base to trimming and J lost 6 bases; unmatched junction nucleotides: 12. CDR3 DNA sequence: TGTGCCTGGAGTGGGACAGGGCCACCCGGAACCGATACGCAGTATTTT. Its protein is CAWSGTGPPGTDTQYF. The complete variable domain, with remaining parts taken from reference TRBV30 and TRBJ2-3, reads SQTIHQWPATLVQPVGSPLSLECTVEGTSNPNLYWYRQAAGRGLQLLFYSVGIGQISSEVPQNLSASRPQDRQFILSSKKLLLSDSGFYLCAWSGTGPPGTDTQYFGPGTRLTVL.

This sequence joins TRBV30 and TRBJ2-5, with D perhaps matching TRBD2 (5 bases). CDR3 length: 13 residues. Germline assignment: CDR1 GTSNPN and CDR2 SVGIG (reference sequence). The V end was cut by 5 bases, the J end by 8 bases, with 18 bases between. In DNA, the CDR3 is TGTGCCTGGGGGTCAGGAGGCGCCGATACCCAGTACTTC. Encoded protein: CAWGSGGADTQYF.

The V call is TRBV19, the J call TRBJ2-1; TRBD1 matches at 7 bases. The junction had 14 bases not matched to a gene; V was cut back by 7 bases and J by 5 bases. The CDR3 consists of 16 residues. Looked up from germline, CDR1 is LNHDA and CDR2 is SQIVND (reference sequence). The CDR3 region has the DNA TGTGCCAGTACATTAGGGGGTTGGACAGGTAACAATGAGCAGTTCTTC. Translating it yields CASTLGGWTGNNEQFF.